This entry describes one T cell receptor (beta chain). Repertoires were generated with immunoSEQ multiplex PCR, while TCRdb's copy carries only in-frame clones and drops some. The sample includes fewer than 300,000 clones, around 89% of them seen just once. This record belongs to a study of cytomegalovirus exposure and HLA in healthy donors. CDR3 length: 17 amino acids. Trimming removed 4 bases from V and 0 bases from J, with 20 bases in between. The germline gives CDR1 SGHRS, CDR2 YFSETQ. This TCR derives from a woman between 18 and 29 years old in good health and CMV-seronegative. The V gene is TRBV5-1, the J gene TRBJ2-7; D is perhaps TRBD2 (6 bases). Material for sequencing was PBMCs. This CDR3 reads CASSVIPSALSSYEQYF. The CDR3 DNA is TGCGCCAGCAGCGTAATTCCTAGCGCCCTGAGCTCCTACGAGCAGTACTTC.